One and the same sample provided the 31 T cell receptor beta chains below, sequenced in a study of blood T cell repertoires in COVID-19. The assay was immunoSEQ multiplex PCR, and TCRdb's table has in-frame clones only and misses some. The table has more than 150,000 clones, 78% seen once; the top ten hold approximately 13%. The sample taken for sequencing was peripheral blood. The receptors originated from a woman of 80 years or more with acute or convalescent COVID-19.

This clone was picked up a small number of times. Here the CDR3 reads CASSFYGLAGGDLFF. Written as DNA, the CDR3 is TGTGCCAGCAGCTTCTACGGACTAGCGGGAGGGGATTTGTTCTTC. The J gene is TRBJ2-1, the V gene TRBV7-8; TRBD2 matches at 15 bases. The CDR3 has 15 residues. Per the germline V gene, CDR1 is SGHVS and CDR2 is FQNEAQ. J was trimmed by 15 bases and V by 3 bases; bases with no gene match: 9.

The chain couples TRBV19 to TRBJ2-3, with TRBD1 identical over 9 bases. Trimming took 5 bases from V and 3 from J; bases not matched to a gene: 6. The CDR3 length is 15 residues. CDR1 is LNHDA, CDR2 SQIVND, per germline (reference sequence). The CDR3 DNA reads TGTGCCAGTAGTGGGATCGGACAGGGGACAGATACGCAGTATTTT. This encodes CASSGIGQGTDTQYF. The full variable domain, in which reference TRBV19 and TRBJ2-3 provide the parts outside the CDR3, is DGGITQSPKYLFRKEGQNVTLSCEQNLNHDAMYWYRQDPGQGLRLIYYSQIVNDFQKGDIAEGYSVSREKKESFPLTVTSAQKNPTAFYLCASSGIGQGTDTQYFGPGTRLTVL.

Here the CDR3 reads CASRSGTTGELFF. The CDR3 nucleotides read TGTGCCAGCAGGTCCGGGACTACCGGGGAGCTGTTTTTT. V usage is TRBV12-3 or TRBV12-4 and J usage is TRBJ2-2; a possible D gene is TRBD2 (6 bases). The CDR3 spans 13 residues. Between the trimmed V and J ends, which lost 6 bases and 5 bases, there was a span of 10 bases.

The J gene is TRBJ2-5, the V gene TRBV5-4; D is perhaps TRBD2 (5 bases). Germline CDR1 and CDR2: SGHNT and YYREEE (reference sequence). The length of the CDR3 is 17 residues. The germline V and J ends were trimmed by 4 bases and 5 bases, with 24 bases remaining between them. Here the CDR3 reads CASSPSVVAGGVETQYF. CDR3 nucleotides: TGTGCCAGCAGCCCCTCCGTAGTGGCCGGAGGTGTGGAGACCCAGTACTTC.

The gene calls are TRBV19 and TRBJ1-1, with 8 nucleotides matching TRBD1. The germline V gene has CDR1 LNHDA and CDR2 SQIVND (reference sequence). CDR3 size: 15 residues. V shed 6 bases and J 2 bases; nucleotides not matched to a gene: 8. The chain's CDR3 is CASSTVTGGNTEAFF. In DNA, the CDR3 is TGTGCCAGTAGCACGGTAACAGGGGGAAACACTGAAGCTTTCTTT.

The chain joins TRBV28 to TRBJ2-7; TRBD2 is a possible D gene (5 bases). Germline CDR1 and CDR2: MDHEN and SYDVKM. Trimming removed 5 bases from V and 5 bases from J, with 19 bases in between. The CDR3 is 15 amino acids. The CDR3 reads CASSPPGSGEDEQYF. CDR3 in DNA: TGTGCCAGCAGTCCCCCTGGTTCCGGGGAAGACGAGCAGTACTTC.

The rearrangement uses TRBV3-1 (or the pseudogene TRBV3-2) and TRBJ2-3; D is possibly TRBD2 (5 bases). The germline V gene encodes CDR1 LGHDT and CDR2 YNNKEL (reference sequence). The CDR3 has 14 residues. Deletions cut 4 bases from V and 0 bases from J, with 8 bases between. CDR3 in DNA: TGTGCCAGCAGCCCGAGGACTAGCACAGATACGCAGTATTTT. Its protein is CASSPRTSTDTQYF.

The rearrangement uses TRBV6-5 and TRBJ1-1; the D gene is possibly TRBD1 (5 bases). The CDR3 has 13 amino acids. CDR1 MNHEY and CDR2 SVGAGI come from the germline V gene. Deletions cut 11 bases from V and 1 base from J, with 14 bases between. CDR3 sequence reads: CAVEGHPNTEAFF. The DNA for the CDR3 is TGTGCCGTCGAAGGACACCCGAACACTGAAGCTTTCTTT.

This clone was observed a few times. The CDR3 sequence: CASSLGEAGGLFYEQYF. Here the CDR3 DNA reads TGTGCCAGCAGCCTAGGGGAGGCGGGGGGTTTGTTCTACGAGCAGTACTTC. This chain links TRBV4-2 with TRBJ2-7, with 8 bases that match TRBD2. The CDR3 extends over 17 amino acids. Germline lookup yields CDR1 LGHNA and CDR2 YNFKEQ. J gave up 3 bases and V 4 bases, and 14 bases lay outside the gene matches.

The V call is TRBV5-1, the J call TRBJ2-1, with 7 bases lining up with TRBD2. This CDR3 has 13 amino acids. V dropped 4 bases and J dropped 6; count of bases not matched to a gene: 4. Germline V lookup: CDR1 SGHRS, CDR2 YFSETQ. CDR3 DNA: TGCGCCAGCAGCGGACTAGTCTCCAATGAGCAGTTCTTC. It yields the protein CASSGLVSNEQFF. The full variable domain, completed using reference TRBV5-1 and TRBJ2-1, is KAGVTQTPRYLIKTRGQQVTLSCSPISGHRSVSWYQQTPGQGLQFLFEYFSETQRNKGNFPGRFSGRQFSNSRSEMNVSTLELGDSALYLCASSGLVSNEQFFGPGTRLTVL.

The rearrangement links TRBV2 to TRBJ1-4, with D possibly matching TRBD1 (6 bases). Trimming shortened V by 6 bases and J by 5 bases, and 13 bases separated the two germline ends. The V gene's germline CDR1 is SNHLY and CDR2 FYNNEI. This CDR3 spans 14 amino acids. In DNA form, the CDR3 reads TGTGCCAGCAGCGGGACAATGGGAAATGAAAAACTGTTTTTT. Amino acids: CASSGTMGNEKLFF. The full variable domain, with the rest looked up from reference TRBV2 and TRBJ1-4, is EPEVTQTPSHQVTQMGQEVILRCVPISNHLYFYWYRQILGQKVEFLVSFYNNEISEKSEIFDDQFSVERPDGSNFTLKIRSTKLEDSAMYFCASSGTMGNEKLFFGSGTQLSVL.

The genes are TRBV11-2 and TRBJ1-6; D possibly corresponds to TRBD1 (6 bases). The CDR3 loop spans 16 amino acids. The V gene lost 5 bases and the J gene lost 6 bases, with 17 bases spanning the gap. CDR1 and CDR2 (germline): SGHAT, FQNNGV. The CDR3 reads CASSPLWTAVNSPLHF. Here the CDR3 DNA reads TGTGCCAGCAGCCCCCTTTGGACAGCCGTTAATTCACCCCTCCACTTT.

The chain combines TRBV5-1 with TRBJ2-3; 8 bases align to TRBD2. This CDR3 contains 17 residues. The germline V gene has CDR1 SGHRS and CDR2 YFSETQ. Losses at the gene ends were 0 bases for V and 1 base for J; bases not matched to a gene: 7. CDR3 protein: CASSLEHGRVRTDTQYF. CDR3 sequence (DNA): TGCGCCAGCAGCTTGGAACACGGGAGGGTCCGCACAGATACGCAGTATTTT.

The chain links TRBV3-1 (or the pseudogene TRBV3-2) to TRBJ1-5; the D gene is possibly TRBD1 (5 bases). V shed 1 base and J shed 1 base, with 11 bases lying between them. Germline CDR1 LGHDT, CDR2 YNNKEL (reference sequence). CDR3 length equals 16 residues. As DNA, the CDR3 is TGTGCCAGCAGCCAAGCCGGAGGGGTAAGCAATCAGCCCCAGCATTTT. It translates to CASSQAGGVSNQPQHF.

The chain joins TRBV7-9 to TRBJ1-2; 8 nucleotides align to TRBD1. Germline assignment: CDR1 SEHNR and CDR2 FQNEAQ (reference sequence). Unmatched junction bases numbered 2, after V lost 7 bases and J lost 4 bases. This CDR3 has 12 amino acids. CDR3 DNA sequence: TGTGCCAGCACCACAGGGGGCTATGGCTACACCTTC. Amino acid sequence: CASTTGGYGYTF.

This chain joins TRBV2 and TRBJ2-7; 8 bases map to TRBD1. The CDR3 runs 13 residues. Trimming took 8 bases from V and 1 from J; bases not matched to a gene: 4. Germline V lookup: CDR1 SNHLY, CDR2 FYNNEI. CDR3 sequence reads: CASLTGVSYEQYF. DNA for the CDR3: TGTGCCAGCTTGACAGGGGTTTCCTACGAGCAGTACTTC.

This clone was counted between two and nine times. The chain is built from TRBV30 and TRBJ2-3; D remains ambiguous. Trimming removed 3 bases from V and 2 bases from J, with 3 bases in between. From germline, CDR1 is GTSNPN and CDR2 SVGIG (reference sequence). The length of the CDR3 is 11 residues. DNA of the CDR3: TGTGCCTGGAGGGCCACAGATACGCAGTATTTT. Protein product: CAWRATDTQYF.

The chain recombines TRBV6-5 with TRBJ2-7; TRBD2 matches 10 bases. J gave up 5 bases and V 2 bases, and 9 bases lay outside the gene matches. The CDR3 totals 16 residues. Germline CDR1 MNHEY, CDR2 SVGAGI. The CDR3 loop reads CASSYALQLAGDEQYF. DNA of the CDR3: TGTGCCAGCAGTTACGCCCTACAGCTAGCGGGAGACGAGCAGTACTTC.

The V call is TRBV6-2 or TRBV6-3, the J call TRBJ1-5; TRBD1 matches 7 bases. The V gene end was trimmed by 5 bases and the J gene end by 6 bases; junction bases not matched to a gene: 7. The germline gives CDR1 MNHEY, CDR2 SVGEGT. CDR3 length equals 14 residues. Here the CDR3 reads CASSPHAGGQPQHF. The CDR3 DNA reads as TGTGCCAGCAGTCCGCATGCAGGGGGTCAGCCCCAGCATTTT.

Turning to this clone: This CDR3 is also generated by other DNA sequences in the sample. The gene calls are TRBV9 and TRBJ2-5; 9 nucleotides line up with TRBD2. This CDR3 has 15 residues. V was clipped by 0 bases and J by 5 bases; unmatched bases: 5. The V gene's germline CDR1 is SGDLS and CDR2 YYNGEE. CDR3 nucleotide sequence: TGTGCCAGCAGCGTAGGGGCGGGAGGGGGTGAGACCCAGTACTTC. Translation: CASSVGAGGGETQYF. The whole variable domain, remainder taken from reference TRBV9 and TRBJ2-5, is DSGVTQTPKHLITATGQRVTLRCSPRSGDLSVYWYQQSLDQGLQFLIQYYNGEERAKGNILERFSAQQFPDLHSELNLSSLELGDSALYFCASSVGAGGGETQYFGPGTRLLVL.

This clone was seen more than once but under ten times. This CDR3 is CASSLGAGLLMNTEAFF. The CDR3 coding sequence is TGTGCCAGCAGCTTGGGGGCAGGGCTTCTCATGAACACTGAAGCTTTCTTT. This chain uses TRBV5-4 with TRBJ1-1, with D perhaps matching TRBD1 (5 bases). Germline values: CDR1 SGHNT, CDR2 YYREEE (reference sequence). The germline V and J ends were trimmed by 0 bases and 0 bases, with 15 bases remaining between them. The CDR3 is 17 amino acids.

This clone has a single count. The J gene is TRBJ1-1, the V gene TRBV7-9; 8 bases fit TRBD1. V lost 1 base to trimming and J lost 4 bases; unmatched junction nucleotides: 2. CDR1 is SEHNR and CDR2 is FQNEAQ in the germline V gene (reference sequence). The CDR3 has 14 amino acids. In DNA form, the CDR3 reads TGTGCCAGCAGCTTAGAGACAGGGGTCACTGAAGCTTTCTTT. Its protein is CASSLETGVTEAFF.

This clone showed up just once. The V call is TRBV5-1, the J call TRBJ2-1, with 8 bases aligning to TRBD2. The germline gives CDR1 SGHRS, CDR2 YFSETQ. Losses at the gene ends were 0 bases for V and 4 bases for J; bases not matched to a gene: 3. This CDR3 is built from 15 residues. CDR3 in amino acids: CASSLGASGYNEQFF. CDR3 in DNA: TGCGCCAGCAGCTTGGGCGCTAGCGGGTACAATGAGCAGTTCTTC.

The chain links TRBV19 to TRBJ1-1; 12 bases align to TRBD1. The CDR3 runs to 19 residues. Trimming removed 4 bases from V and 1 base from J; junction bases left unmatched: 13. Germline CDR1 is LNHDA and CDR2 is SQIVND (reference sequence). The DNA of the CDR3 is TGTGCCAGTAGTACATATTTAGGGACAGGGGGCTTGGAGAACACTGAAGCTTTCTTT. This gives the protein CASSTYLGTGGLENTEAFF. Together with reference TRBV19 and TRBJ1-1, the CDR3 gives the full variable domain: DGGITQSPKYLFRKEGQNVTLSCEQNLNHDAMYWYRQDPGQGLRLIYYSQIVNDFQKGDIAEGYSVSREKKESFPLTVTSAQKNPTAFYLCASSTYLGTGGLENTEAFFGQGTRLTVV.

This chain joins TRBV28 and TRBJ1-1; the D is unclear. The CDR3 spans 14 residues. Germline CDR1 and CDR2: MDHEN and SYDVKM. Deletions cut 2 bases from V and 1 base from J, with 8 bases between. The CDR3 coding sequence is TGTGCCAGCAGTTTAGAGACACCGAACACTGAAGCTTTCTTT. Amino acid sequence: CASSLETPNTEAFF. The full variable domain, completed using reference TRBV28 and TRBJ1-1, is DVKVTQSSRYLVKRTGEKVFLECVQDMDHENMFWYRQDPGLGLRLIYFSYDVKMKEKGDIPEGYSVSREKKERFSLILESASTNQTSMYLCASSLETPNTEAFFGQGTRLTVV.

As concerns this clone: This specimen includes other DNA sequences encoding the same CDR3. The rearrangement uses TRBV7-2 and TRBJ2-5; 11 bases map to TRBD1. Germline V gives CDR1 SGHTA, CDR2 FQGNSA. The CDR3 totals 14 residues. V shed 6 bases, J shed 5 bases, and the junction held 5 bases outside the gene matches. The CDR3 bases are TGTGCCAGCAGTACAGGGACAGGGGGGGAGACCCAGTACTTC. It yields the protein CASSTGTGGETQYF. The full variable domain, with the rest looked up from reference TRBV7-2 and TRBJ2-5, is GAGVSQSPSNKVTEKGKDVELRCDPISGHTALYWYRQSLGQGLEFLIYFQGNSAPDKSGLPSDRFSAERTGGSVSTLTIQRTQQEDSAVYLCASSTGTGGETQYFGPGTRLLVL.

The chain uses TRBV5-1 and TRBJ2-7; 9 bases fit TRBD2. Germline values: CDR1 SGHRS, CDR2 YFSETQ. The CDR3 length is 15 residues. V gave up 4 bases and J gave up 2 bases; unmatched junction bases: 7. CDR3 residues: CASSDYSGSTYEQYF. The CDR3 DNA is TGCGCCAGCAGCGACTATAGCGGGAGCACCTACGAGCAGTACTTC.

The chain uses TRBV19 and TRBJ2-7; 10 bases are shared with TRBD1. This CDR3 region has 14 residues. Germline V gives CDR1 LNHDA, CDR2 SQIVND (reference sequence). Losses at the gene ends were 5 bases for V and 6 bases for J; bases not matched to a gene: 7. CDR3 residues: CASSLGQGGTEQYF. CDR3 in DNA: TGTGCCAGTAGTCTTGGACAGGGGGGGACCGAGCAGTACTTC. Together with reference TRBV19 and TRBJ2-7, the CDR3 gives the full variable domain: DGGITQSPKYLFRKEGQNVTLSCEQNLNHDAMYWYRQDPGQGLRLIYYSQIVNDFQKGDIAEGYSVSREKKESFPLTVTSAQKNPTAFYLCASSLGQGGTEQYFGPGTRLTVT.

The chain is built from TRBV5-6 and TRBJ1-2; 7 bases line up with TRBD1. With 3 bases clipped from V and 4 bases from J, the junction kept 0 bases outside the gene matches. Looked up from germline, CDR1 is SGHDT and CDR2 is YYEEEE. This CDR3 is 12 amino acids long. The CDR3 here is CASSWTGYGYTF. In DNA, the CDR3 is TGTGCCAGCAGCTGGACAGGCTATGGCTACACCTTC.

This CDR3 reads CASSPMGLQETQYF. The CDR3, as DNA: TGTGCCAGCTCACCGATGGGACTACAAGAGACCCAGTACTTC. V usage is TRBV18 and J usage is TRBJ2-5, with 7 bases lining up with TRBD2. Trimming at V came to 3 bases and at J to 2 bases, leaving 3 bases not matched to a gene. CDR1 is KGHSH and CDR2 is LQKENI in the germline V gene. This CDR3 contains 14 residues.

The chain has TRBV30 and TRBJ1-1; D is unresolved. V was clipped by 2 bases and J by 7 bases, with 11 bases between them. The CDR3 runs 12 residues. Germline V CDR1 and CDR2: GTSNPN, SVGIG (reference sequence). The CDR3 protein is CAWSLAGLEAFF. The CDR3 nucleotides read TGTGCCTGGAGTTTGGCAGGCCTTGAAGCTTTCTTT.